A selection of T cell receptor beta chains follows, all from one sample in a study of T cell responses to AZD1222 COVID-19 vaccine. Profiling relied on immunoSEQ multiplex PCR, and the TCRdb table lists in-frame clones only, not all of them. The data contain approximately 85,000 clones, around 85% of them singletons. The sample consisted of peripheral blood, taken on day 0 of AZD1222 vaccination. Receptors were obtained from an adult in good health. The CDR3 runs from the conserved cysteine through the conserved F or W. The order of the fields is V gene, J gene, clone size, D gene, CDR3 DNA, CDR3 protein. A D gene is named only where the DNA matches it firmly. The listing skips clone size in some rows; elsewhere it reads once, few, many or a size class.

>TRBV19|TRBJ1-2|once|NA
TGTGCCAGTAGTATCGGGCCTGGCTACACCTTC
CASSIGPGYTF
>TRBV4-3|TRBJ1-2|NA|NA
TGCGCCAGCAGCCAAGTAGGAGGGACGGGACAAATGGTCTACACCTTC
CASSQVGGTGQMVYTF
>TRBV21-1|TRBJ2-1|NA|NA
TGTGCCAGCAGCAAAGTGGGACCCTTGCGGGATGAGCAGTTCTTC
CASSKVGPLRDEQFF
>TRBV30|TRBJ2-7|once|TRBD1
TGTGCCTGGAAACTACAGGGGGCGGGCTACGAGCAGTACTTC
CAWKLQGAGYEQYF
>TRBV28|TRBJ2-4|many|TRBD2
TGTGCCAGCAGTGCTCCGGGACTAGAAAACATTCAGTACTTC
CASSAPGLENIQYF
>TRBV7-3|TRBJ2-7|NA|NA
TGTGCCAGCAGCTTAAAAGGGGGGGCAGAGCAGTACTTC
CASSLKGGAEQYF
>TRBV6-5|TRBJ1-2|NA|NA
TGTGCCAGCACCGGACATAGGGACTATGGCTACACCTTC
CASTGHRDYGYTF
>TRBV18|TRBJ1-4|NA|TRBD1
TGTGCCAGCTCACCAGGGACAGGGGTCCAAAAACTGTTTTTT
CASSPGTGVQKLFF
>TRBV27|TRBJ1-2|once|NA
TGTGCCAGCAGTTCCAGGGCGCATGGCTACACCTTC
CASSSRAHGYTF
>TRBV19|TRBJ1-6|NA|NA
TGTGCCAGTAGTACCCCAGGAGTTGGGTCACCCCTCCACTTT
CASSTPGVGSPLHF
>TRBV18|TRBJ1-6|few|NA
TGTGCCAGCTCACAAGGAGGGCCAGGGGTTAATTCACCCCTCCACTTT
CASSQGGPGVNSPLHF
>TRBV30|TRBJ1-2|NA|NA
TGTGCCTGGGGTTCCGTGAACGGCGGCTACACCTTC
CAWGSVNGGYTF
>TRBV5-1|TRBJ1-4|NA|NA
TGCGCCAGCAGCTTGGATGGGGGGGACAATGAAAAACTGTTTTTT
CASSLDGGDNEKLFF
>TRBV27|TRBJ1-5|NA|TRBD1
TGTGCCAGCACCTTAACAGGGGGCGGGCAGCCCCAGCATTTT
CASTLTGGGQPQHF
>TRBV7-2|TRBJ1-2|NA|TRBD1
TGTGCCAGCAGCTTGGGGGACAGGCCCCGGTATGGCTACACCTTC
CASSLGDRPRYGYTF
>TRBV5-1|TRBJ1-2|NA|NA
TGCGCCAGTACCCCGGACTCCCGAACCGTCTATGGCTACACCTTC
CASTPDSRTVYGYTF
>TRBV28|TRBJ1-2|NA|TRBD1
TGTGCCAGCAGGGACAGGCCAACGGATAACTATGGCTACACCTTC
CASRDRPTDNYGYTF
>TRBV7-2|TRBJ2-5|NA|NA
TGTGCCAGCAGCTTAGCGCTGGCTAGCGCCGAGACCCAGTACTTC
CASSLALASAETQYF
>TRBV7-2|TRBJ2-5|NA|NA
TGTGCCAGCAGCTTAGCCGGGTGGGAGACCCAGTACTTC
CASSLAGWETQYF
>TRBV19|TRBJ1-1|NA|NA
TGTGCCAGTAGTATCGCCGGGGACACTGAAGCTTTCTTT
CASSIAGDTEAFF
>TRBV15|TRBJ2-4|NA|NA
TGTGCCACCAGCAGGGGTGCAGGGACCAAAAACATTCAGTACTTC
CATSRGAGTKNIQYF
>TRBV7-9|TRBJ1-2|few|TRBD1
TGTGCCAGCAGCCTACCCGGGACAGGAGGCTACACCTTC
CASSLPGTGGYTF
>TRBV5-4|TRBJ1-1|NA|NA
TGTGCCAGCAGCTTGGGTAGGGGAACTGAAGCTTTCTTT
CASSLGRGTEAFF
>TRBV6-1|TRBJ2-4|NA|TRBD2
TGTGCCAGCAGTGAAGGACTAGCGGGAGTTCAAGTCAAAAACATTCAGTACTTC
CASSEGLAGVQVKNIQYF
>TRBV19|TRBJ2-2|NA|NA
TGTGCCAGTAGTGCCTCCGGGACAATCTTTATTACCGGGGAGCTGTTTTTT
CASSASGTIFITGELFF
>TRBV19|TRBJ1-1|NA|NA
TGTGCCAGTAGTGGTGGGACGAACACTGAAGCTTTCTTT
CASSGGTNTEAFF
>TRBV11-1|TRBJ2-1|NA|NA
TGTGCCAGCAGCGTTCCGGAGAACAATGAGCAGTTCTTC
CASSVPENNEQFF
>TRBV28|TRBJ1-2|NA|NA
TGTGCCAGTCACGGGCAGGGAGTATTCTATGGCTACACCTTC
CASHGQGVFYGYTF
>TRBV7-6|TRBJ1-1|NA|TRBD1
TGTGCCAGCAGCCCCAGGGACAGGGGAACGAACACTGAAGCTTTCTTT
CASSPRDRGTNTEAFF
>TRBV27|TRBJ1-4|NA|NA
TGTGCCAGCAGTTTAACCGGGTTTGTTGAAAAACTGTTTTTT
CASSLTGFVEKLFF
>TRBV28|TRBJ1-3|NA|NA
TGTGCCAGCAGTCCGCAGGGCTACTCTGGAAACACCATATATTTT
CASSPQGYSGNTIYF
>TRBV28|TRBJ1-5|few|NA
TGTGCCAGCAGTTTAGGGGTCGGGGCGGCTCAGCCCCAGCATTTT
CASSLGVGAAQPQHF
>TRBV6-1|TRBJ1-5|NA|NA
TGTGCCAGCAGTGAAGAATCGGGGGGGCATTTT
CASSEESGGHF
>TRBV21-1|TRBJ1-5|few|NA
TGTGCCAGCAGCAAGGGGACAGGGGGACGAAAACAGCCCCAGCATTTT
CASSKGTGGRKQPQHF
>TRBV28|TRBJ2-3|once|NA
TGTGCCAGCGGCCCTCCCGGGACCCTCGGAGATACGCAGTATTTT
CASGPPGTLGDTQYF
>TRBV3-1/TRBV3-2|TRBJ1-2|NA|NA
TGTGCCAGCAGTTACACAGGGTTGAATAACTATGGCTACACCTTC
CASSYTGLNNYGYTF
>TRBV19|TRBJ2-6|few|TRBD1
TGTGCCAGTAGTTCAGGGGGCTCCTCCTCTGGGGCCAACGTCCTGACTTTC
CASSSGGSSSGANVLTF
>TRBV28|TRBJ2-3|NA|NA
TGTGCCAGCAGTTTAACCACTTCTCGTACGCAGTATTTT
CASSLTTSRTQYF
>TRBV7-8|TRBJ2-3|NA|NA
TGTGCCAGCAGCAAACAGGGATTGGGCACAGATACGCAGTATTTT
CASSKQGLGTDTQYF
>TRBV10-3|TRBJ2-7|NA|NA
TGTGCCATCAGTGAGTCCACAGCGATTTACGAGCAGTACTTC
CAISESTAIYEQYF
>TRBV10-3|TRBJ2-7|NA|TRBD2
TGTGCCATCAGTGAGTTCGGTAAAGGACTAGCGGCCTACGAGCAGTACTTC
CAISEFGKGLAAYEQYF
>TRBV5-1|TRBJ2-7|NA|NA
TGCGCCAGCAGCTTGTTGCCAGGGGACACATACGAGCAGTACTTC
CASSLLPGDTYEQYF
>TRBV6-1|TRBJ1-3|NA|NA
TGTGCCAGCAGTGAAGAGCCAGGGATAGCAAACACCATATATTTT
CASSEEPGIANTIYF
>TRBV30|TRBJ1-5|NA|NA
TGTGCCTGGAGTGTACAATCCAATCAGCCCCAGCATTTT
CAWSVQSNQPQHF
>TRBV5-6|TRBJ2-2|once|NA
TGTGCCAGCAGCTTGACCTCTAACACCGGGGAGCTGTTTTTT
CASSLTSNTGELFF
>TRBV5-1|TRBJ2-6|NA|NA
TGCGCCAGCAGCTTGGAATACTCTGGGGCCAACGTCCTGACTTTC
CASSLEYSGANVLTF
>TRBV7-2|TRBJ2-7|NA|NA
TGTGCCAGCAGCTTAGCGACCCGCCACGAGCAGTACTTC
CASSLATRHEQYF
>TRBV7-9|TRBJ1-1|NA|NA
TGTGCCAGCAGCCCATCTAAAGGGACTGAAGCTTTCTTT
CASSPSKGTEAFF
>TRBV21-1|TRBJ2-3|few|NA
TGTGCCAGTTCTGTGAGCACAGATACGCAGTATTTT
CASSVSTDTQYF
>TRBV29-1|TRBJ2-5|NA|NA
TGCAGCGTGACCCTAGTAGCTGAGACCCAGTACTTC
CSVTLVAETQYF